A selection of T cell receptor beta chains follows, all from one sample in a study of read filtering for tumor transcriptome and immune sequencing. In TCRdb, the reads were re-called with MiXCR into one record per CDR3 protein. Counted here are tens of thousands of distinct CDR3 sequences, about 19% occurring once; the ten biggest clones make up over 11%. The source material was a population of CD138-negative cells sorted from bone marrow. The receptors come from a donor aged 40 or over with multiple myeloma. Each CDR3 is given with its conserved first and last residue. Each record gives: CDR3 protein, J gene, D gene, V gene. The D gene is left open where the match is weak.

CASSSTSFSEQFF | TRBJ2-1 | NA | TRBV11-3
CANLGQRGPYEQYF | TRBJ2-7 | NA | TRBV7-9
CASSVDREQYF | TRBJ2-7 | NA | TRBV2
CASSLGARGYNEQFF | TRBJ2-1 | NA | TRBV7-3
CASSTRRVALAGGREQFF | TRBJ2-1 | TRBD2 | TRBV5-6
CASSEEMNTEAFF | TRBJ1-1 | NA | TRBV2
CSARAPDRFQETQYF | TRBJ2-5 | NA | TRBV20-1
CSAVSPPLALGGDTQYF | TRBJ2-3 | TRBD2 | TRBV20-1
CSASTDNHTEAFF | TRBJ1-1 | NA | TRBV20-1
CSAKTGAGETQYF | TRBJ2-5 | TRBD1 | TRBV29-1
CASSILTGELFF | TRBJ2-2 | NA | TRBV27
CASSSDRSDEQFF | TRBJ2-1 | TRBD1 | TRBV28
CSARGLADNYEQYF | TRBJ2-7 | TRBD2 | TRBV20-1
CASSLAAPGANVPTF | TRBJ2-6 | NA | TRBV7-3
CVSSLQTVKGAGELFF | TRBJ2-2 | NA | TRBV9
CASSRGTVWTQYF | TRBJ2-5 | TRBD1 | TRBV7-2
CASSISGDGTDSPLHF | TRBJ1-6 | TRBD1 | TRBV3-1
CASSIGDNYGYTF | TRBJ1-2 | NA | TRBV19
CASSQTSGSFDEQFF | TRBJ2-1 | TRBD2 | TRBV4-1
CSAQDRSLGKLFF | TRBJ1-4 | NA | TRBV29-1
CSAPHRAYTYEQYF | TRBJ2-7 | NA | TRBV20-1
CASSLGQGGLHVLTF | TRBJ2-6 | NA | TRBV11-3
CSVIEYGETQYF | TRBJ2-5 | NA | TRBV29-1
CASSLHTELADEQFF | TRBJ2-1 | TRBD2 | TRBV5-1
CASSRGGTEAFF | TRBJ1-1 | NA | TRBV11-2
CSVDRGSTGELFF | TRBJ2-2 | NA | TRBV29-1
CASSYSAVIYEQYF | TRBJ2-7 | NA | TRBV6-6
CASSPGSPSGTNEQFF | TRBJ2-1 | TRBD2 | TRBV7-2
CASSPLGGYEKLFF | TRBJ1-4 | NA | TRBV7-2
CASRAAGSGANVLTF | TRBJ2-6 | TRBD2 | TRBV27